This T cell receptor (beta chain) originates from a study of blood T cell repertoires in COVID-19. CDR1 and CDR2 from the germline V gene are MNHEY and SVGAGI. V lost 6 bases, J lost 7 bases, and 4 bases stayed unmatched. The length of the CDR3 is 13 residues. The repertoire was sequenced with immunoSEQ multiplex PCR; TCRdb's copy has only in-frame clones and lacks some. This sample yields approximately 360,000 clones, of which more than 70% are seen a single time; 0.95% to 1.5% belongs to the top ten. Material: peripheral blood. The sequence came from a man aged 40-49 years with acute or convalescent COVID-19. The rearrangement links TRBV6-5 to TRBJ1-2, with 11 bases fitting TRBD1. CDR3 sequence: CASRAGQGGGYTF. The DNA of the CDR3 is TGTGCCAGCAGGGCGGGACAGGGGGGTGGCTACACCTTC.